The clone carrying this TCR beta chain is large in the sample. The target antigen is unknown. With the library built for alpha chains, this beta chain is off target and its frequency is not meaningful. This specimen belongs to a study of spatial heterogeneity in lung cancer. Time point noted: sample taken at primary tumor resection. Per the germline V gene, CDR1 is SGHAT and CDR2 is FQDESV (reference sequence). Unmatched junction bases numbered 7, after V lost 5 bases and J lost 5 bases. CDR3 length: 16 amino acids. The study's findings and limits: Mutation tallies in tumors tracked expanded intratumoral alpha and beta TCR counts.

TCRdb used MiXCR to reprocess the 5' RACE reads, holding one entry per CDR3 protein. This sample has about 6,900 distinct CDR3 sequences, with around 13% found just once. The material was lung tumor tissue, obtained at surgery. The clonotype comes from a male donor with early-stage non-small cell lung cancer. The chain has TRBV11-1 and TRBJ2-2; the match to TRBD2 covers 11 bases. The CDR3 nucleotides are TGTGCCAGCAGCCTGATAGCGGGAGGGCCGACCGGGGAGCTGTTTTTT. It is translated as CASSLIAGGPTGELFF.